The rows below give T cell receptor beta chains drawn from one sample of a study of CD8+CD57+ T cells in acquired aplastic anemia. TCRdb used MiXCR to reprocess the reads, holding one entry per CDR3 protein. This repertoire shows 190,000 or so distinct CDR3 sequences, roughly 55% found once; its top ten account for 25% to 35%. Sequenced material: sorted CD4+, CD8+, or CD8+CD57+ T cells (not recorded which) from PBMCs. The receptors here all came from a human donor in good health. Both conserved end residues are part of each CDR3. The D gene is left open where the match is weak. Clone size is given for some rows only: seen once, a few or many times, or a class if the clone is expanded.

many TRBD2 TRBJ2-7 TRBV7-8 CASSFEPGLAGAAYEQYF TGTGCCAGCAGCTTCGAACCGGGACTAGCGGGAGCCGCCTACGAGCAGTACTTC
many - TRBJ2-7 TRBV6-5 CASSWGGGGTYEQYF TGTGCCAGCAGTTGGGGAGGCGGAGGAACCTACGAGCAGTACTTC
- - TRBJ2-7 TRBV7-9 CASSLAQGSFYEQYF TGTGCCAGCAGCTTAGCGCAGGGGTCCTTTTACGAGCAGTACTTC
- - TRBJ1-3 TRBV29-1 CSVGTEYSGNTIYF TGCAGCGTTGGGACAGAGTACTCTGGAAACACCATATATTTT
- TRBD1 TRBJ1-5 TRBV28 CASSTPWDRGGDNQPQHF TGTGCCAGCAGCACCCCCTGGGACAGGGGAGGGGACAATCAGCCCCAGCATTTT
few - TRBJ2-1 TRBV7-6 CASSLTRDPYNEQFF TGTGCCAGCAGCTTAACACGGGACCCCTACAATGAGCAGTTCTTC
few TRBD2 TRBJ2-1 TRBV29-1 CSASPGTSGYNEQFF TGCAGCGCCTCCCCCGGGACTAGCGGGTACAATGAGCAGTTCTTC
- TRBD1 TRBJ2-1 TRBV29-1 CSVAGQGSNDEQFF TGCAGCGTTGCAGGACAGGGGAGCAACGATGAGCAGTTCTTC
- - TRBJ1-1 TRBV10-3 CAISEGGMNTEAFF TGTGCCATCAGTGAGGGGGGGATGAACACTGAAGCTTTCTTT
- TRBD2 TRBJ2-5 TRBV5-1 CASSSTITAGGRETQYF TGCGCCAGCAGCTCTACAATTACAGCGGGGGGGCGGGAGACCCAGTACTTC
- - TRBJ1-5 TRBV20-1 CSAVRRGGQSAPAF TGCAGTGCTGTGCGTAGGGGCGGACAATCAGCCCCAGCATTT
many - TRBJ1-1 TRBV2 CASHQRGAHTEAFF TGTGCCAGCCACCAAAGGGGGGCTCACACTGAAGCTTTCTTT
many - TRBJ2-7 TRBV5-4 CASSPPGGMPNEQYF TGTGCCAGCAGCCCTCCTGGGGGGATGCCTAACGAGCAGTACTTC
few TRBD1 TRBJ2-7 TRBV10-1 CASSEGTGIYEQYF TGCGCCAGCAGTGAGGGGACAGGGATCTACGAGCAGTACTTC
- - TRBJ2-7 TRBV25-1 CASRPGPTYEQYF TGTGCCAGCCGGCCGGGACCAACCTACGAGCAGTACTTC
- - TRBJ2-7 TRBV7-6 CASRTDPEQYF TGTGCCAGCAGGACAGACCCCGAGCAGTACTTC
few - TRBJ2-7 TRBV27 CASSLQYTYEQYF TGTGCCAGCAGTTTACAATATACCTACGAGCAGTACTTC